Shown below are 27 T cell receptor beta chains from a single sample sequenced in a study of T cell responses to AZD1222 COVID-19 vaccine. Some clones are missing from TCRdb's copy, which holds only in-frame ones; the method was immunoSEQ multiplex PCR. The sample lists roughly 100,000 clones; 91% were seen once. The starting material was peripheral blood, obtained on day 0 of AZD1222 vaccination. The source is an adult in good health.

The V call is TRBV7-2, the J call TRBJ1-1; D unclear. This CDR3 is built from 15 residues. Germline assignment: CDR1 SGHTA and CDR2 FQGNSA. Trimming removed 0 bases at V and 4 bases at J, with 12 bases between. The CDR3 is CASSLAPVGVTEAFF. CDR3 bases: TGTGCCAGCAGCTTAGCGCCGGTGGGTGTCACTGAAGCTTTCTTT. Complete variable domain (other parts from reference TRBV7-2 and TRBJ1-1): GAGVSQSPSNKVTEKGKDVELRCDPISGHTALYWYRQSLGQGLEFLIYFQGNSAPDKSGLPSDRFSAERTGGSVSTLTIQRTQQEDSAVYLCASSLAPVGVTEAFFGQGTRLTVV.

The CDR3 loop reads CAISESFTSGSSSYEQYF. The CDR3 nucleotides read TGTGCCATCAGTGAGTCGTTTACTAGCGGGAGTTCTTCCTACGAGCAGTACTTC. J is TRBJ2-7 and V is TRBV10-3, with TRBD2 matching over 11 bases. CDR3 length: 18 residues. V lost 0 bases, J lost 1 base, and 8 bases stayed unmatched. CDR1 is ENHRY, CDR2 SYGVKD, per germline.

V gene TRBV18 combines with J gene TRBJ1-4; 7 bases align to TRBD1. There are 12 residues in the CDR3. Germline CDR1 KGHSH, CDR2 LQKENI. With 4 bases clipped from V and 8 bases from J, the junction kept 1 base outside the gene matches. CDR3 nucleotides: TGTGCCAGCTCACAGACAGGGGAAAAACTGTTTTTT. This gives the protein CASSQTGEKLFF.

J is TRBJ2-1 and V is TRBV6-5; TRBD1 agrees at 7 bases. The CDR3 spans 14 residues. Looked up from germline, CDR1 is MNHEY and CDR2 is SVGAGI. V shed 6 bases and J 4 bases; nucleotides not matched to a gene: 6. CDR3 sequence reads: CASRAGTAYNEQFF. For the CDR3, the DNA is TGTGCCAGCAGGGCCGGGACAGCTTACAATGAGCAGTTCTTC.

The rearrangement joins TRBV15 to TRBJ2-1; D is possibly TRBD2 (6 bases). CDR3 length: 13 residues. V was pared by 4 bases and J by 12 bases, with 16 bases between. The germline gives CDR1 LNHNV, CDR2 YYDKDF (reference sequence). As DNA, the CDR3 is TGTGCCACCAGCACCGGAGGGCGGGTCATGCAGTTCTTC. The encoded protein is CATSTGGRVMQFF.

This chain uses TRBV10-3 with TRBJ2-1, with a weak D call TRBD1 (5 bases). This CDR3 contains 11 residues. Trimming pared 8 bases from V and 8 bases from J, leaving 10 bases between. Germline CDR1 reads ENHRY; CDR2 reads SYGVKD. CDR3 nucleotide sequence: TGTGCCATCGCCTGGGGCGATGAGCAGTTCTTC. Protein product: CAIAWGDEQFF.

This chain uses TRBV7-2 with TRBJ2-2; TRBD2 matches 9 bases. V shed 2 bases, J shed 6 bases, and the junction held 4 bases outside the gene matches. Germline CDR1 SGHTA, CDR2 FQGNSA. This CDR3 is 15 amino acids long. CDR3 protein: CASSLSGRTSGELFF. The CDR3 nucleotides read TGTGCCAGCAGCTTAAGCGGGAGGACATCCGGGGAGCTGTTTTTT.

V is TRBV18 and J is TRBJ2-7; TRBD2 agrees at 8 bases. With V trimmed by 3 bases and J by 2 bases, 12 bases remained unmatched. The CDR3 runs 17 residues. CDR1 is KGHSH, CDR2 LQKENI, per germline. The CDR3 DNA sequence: TGTGCCAGCTCACCCGGACTGACCAGCGGGAGCACCTACGAGCAGTACTTC. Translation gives CASSPGLTSGSTYEQYF.

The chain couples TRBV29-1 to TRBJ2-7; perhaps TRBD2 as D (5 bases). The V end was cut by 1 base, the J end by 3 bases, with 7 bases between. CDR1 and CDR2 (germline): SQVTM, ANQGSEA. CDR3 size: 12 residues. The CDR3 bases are TGCAGCGTTGAAGTCACTAGCTACGAGCAGTACTTC. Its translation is CSVEVTSYEQYF.

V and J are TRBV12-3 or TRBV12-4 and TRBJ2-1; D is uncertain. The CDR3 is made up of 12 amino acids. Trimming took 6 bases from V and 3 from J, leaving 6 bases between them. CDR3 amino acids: CASSLVYNEQFF. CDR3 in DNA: TGTGCCAGCAGCCTAGTCTACAATGAGCAGTTCTTC.

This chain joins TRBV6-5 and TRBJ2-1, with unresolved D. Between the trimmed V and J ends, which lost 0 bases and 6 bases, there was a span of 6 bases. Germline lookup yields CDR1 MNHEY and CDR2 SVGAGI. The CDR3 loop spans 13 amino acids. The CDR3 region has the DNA TGTGCCAGCAGTTACTCGATGCGCAATGAGCAGTTCTTC. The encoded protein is CASSYSMRNEQFF.

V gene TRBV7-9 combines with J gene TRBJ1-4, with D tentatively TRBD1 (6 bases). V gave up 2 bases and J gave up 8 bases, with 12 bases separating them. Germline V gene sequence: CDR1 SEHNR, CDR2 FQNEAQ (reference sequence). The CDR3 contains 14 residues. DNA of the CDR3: TGTGCCAGCAGCTTAACAGGGCTAAACGAAAAACTGTTTTTT. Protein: CASSLTGLNEKLFF.

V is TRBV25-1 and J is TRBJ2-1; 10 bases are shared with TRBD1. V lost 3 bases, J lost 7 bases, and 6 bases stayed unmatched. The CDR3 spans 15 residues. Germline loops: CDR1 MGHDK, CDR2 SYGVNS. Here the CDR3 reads CASSDGQGVGNEQFF. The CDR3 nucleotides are TGTGCCAGCAGTGACGGACAGGGGGTGGGTAATGAGCAGTTCTTC.

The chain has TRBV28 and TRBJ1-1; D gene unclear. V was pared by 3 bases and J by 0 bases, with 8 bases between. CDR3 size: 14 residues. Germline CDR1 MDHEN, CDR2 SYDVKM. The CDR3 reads CASSLGLMNTEAFF. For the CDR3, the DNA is TGTGCCAGCAGTTTGGGGTTAATGAACACTGAAGCTTTCTTT. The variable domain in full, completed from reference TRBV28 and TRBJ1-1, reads DVKVTQSSRYLVKRTGEKVFLECVQDMDHENMFWYRQDPGLGLRLIYFSYDVKMKEKGDIPEGYSVSREKKERFSLILESASTNQTSMYLCASSLGLMNTEAFFGQGTRLTVV.

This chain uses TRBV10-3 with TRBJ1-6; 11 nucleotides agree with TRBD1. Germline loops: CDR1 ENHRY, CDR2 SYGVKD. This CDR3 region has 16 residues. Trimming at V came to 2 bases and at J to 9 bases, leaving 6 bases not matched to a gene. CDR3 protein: CAISEAGTGGGSPLHF. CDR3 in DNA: TGTGCCATCAGTGAGGCCGGGACAGGGGGGGGTTCACCCCTCCACTTT.

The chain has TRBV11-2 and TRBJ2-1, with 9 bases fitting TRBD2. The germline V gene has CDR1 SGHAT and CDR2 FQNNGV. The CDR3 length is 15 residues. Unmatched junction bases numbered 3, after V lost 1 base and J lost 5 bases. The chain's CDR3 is CASSLGASGNNEQFF. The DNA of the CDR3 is TGTGCCAGCAGCTTAGGGGCTAGCGGGAACAATGAGCAGTTCTTC.

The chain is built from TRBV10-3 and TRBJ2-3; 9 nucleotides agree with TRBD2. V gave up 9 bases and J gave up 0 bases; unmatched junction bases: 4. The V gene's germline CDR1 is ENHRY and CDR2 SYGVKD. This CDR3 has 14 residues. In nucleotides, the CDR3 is TGTGCCATTTCTAGCGGGATCAGCACAGATACGCAGTATTTT. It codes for CAISSGISTDTQYF.

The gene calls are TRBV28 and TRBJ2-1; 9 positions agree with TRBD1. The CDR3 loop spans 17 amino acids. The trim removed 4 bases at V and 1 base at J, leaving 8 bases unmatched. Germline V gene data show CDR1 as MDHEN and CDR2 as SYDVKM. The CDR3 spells CASSSPGTGTSYNEQFF. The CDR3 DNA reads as TGTGCCAGCAGTTCACCCGGGACAGGGACGTCCTACAATGAGCAGTTCTTC.

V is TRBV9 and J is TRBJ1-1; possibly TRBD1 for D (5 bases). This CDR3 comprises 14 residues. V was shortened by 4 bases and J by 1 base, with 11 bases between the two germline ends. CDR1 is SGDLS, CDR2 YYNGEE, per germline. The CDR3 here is CASSYRGGNTEAFF. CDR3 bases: TGTGCCAGCAGCTATCGGGGCGGGAACACTGAAGCTTTCTTT.

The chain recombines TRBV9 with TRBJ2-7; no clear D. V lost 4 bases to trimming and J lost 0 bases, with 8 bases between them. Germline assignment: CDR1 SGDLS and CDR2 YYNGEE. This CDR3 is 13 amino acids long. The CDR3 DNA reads TGTGCCAGCAGCCCCCAGTCCTCCTACGAGCAGTACTTC. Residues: CASSPQSSYEQYF.

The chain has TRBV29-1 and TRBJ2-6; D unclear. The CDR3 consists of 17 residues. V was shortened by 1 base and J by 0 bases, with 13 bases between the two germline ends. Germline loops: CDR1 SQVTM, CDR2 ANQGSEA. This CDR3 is CSVEVSRSGSGANVLTF. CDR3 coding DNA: TGCAGCGTTGAAGTATCCCGATCCGGCTCTGGGGCCAACGTCCTGACTTTC.

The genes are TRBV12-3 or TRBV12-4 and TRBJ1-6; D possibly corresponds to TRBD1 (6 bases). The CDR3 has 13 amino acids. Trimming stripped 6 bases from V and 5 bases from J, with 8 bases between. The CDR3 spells CASSRGNNSPLHF. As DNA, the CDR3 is TGTGCCAGCAGCAGGGGAAATAATTCACCCCTCCACTTT.

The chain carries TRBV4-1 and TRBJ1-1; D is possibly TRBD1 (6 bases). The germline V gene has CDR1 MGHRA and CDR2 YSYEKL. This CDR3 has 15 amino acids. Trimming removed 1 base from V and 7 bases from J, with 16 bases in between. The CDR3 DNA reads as TGCGCCAGCAGCCAAGCTTGGGGGGGCTTGGTTGAAGCTTTCTTT. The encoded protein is CASSQAWGGLVEAFF.

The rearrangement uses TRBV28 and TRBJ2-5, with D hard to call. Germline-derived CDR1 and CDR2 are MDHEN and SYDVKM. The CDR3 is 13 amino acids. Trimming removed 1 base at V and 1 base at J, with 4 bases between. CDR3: CASSLLAQETQYF. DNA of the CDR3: TGTGCCAGCAGTTTATTGGCCCAAGAGACCCAGTACTTC.

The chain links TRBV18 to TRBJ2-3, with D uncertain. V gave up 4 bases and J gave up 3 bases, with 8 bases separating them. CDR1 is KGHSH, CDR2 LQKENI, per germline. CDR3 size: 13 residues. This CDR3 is CASSLRTTDTQYF. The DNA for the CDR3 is TGTGCCAGCTCACTGAGAACAACAGATACGCAGTATTTT. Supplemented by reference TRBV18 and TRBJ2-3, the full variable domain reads NAGVMQNPRHLVRRRGQEARLRCSPMKGHSHVYWYRQLPEEGLKFMVYLQKENIIDESGMPKERFSAEFPKEGPSILRIQQVVRGDSAAYFCASSLRTTDTQYFGPGTRLTVL.

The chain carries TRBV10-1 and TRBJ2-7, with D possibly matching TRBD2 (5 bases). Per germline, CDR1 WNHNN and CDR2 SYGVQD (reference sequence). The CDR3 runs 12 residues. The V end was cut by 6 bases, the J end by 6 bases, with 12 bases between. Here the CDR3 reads CASRVLGCEQYF. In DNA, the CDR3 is TGCGCCAGCAGGGTACTAGGGTGCGAGCAGTACTTC.

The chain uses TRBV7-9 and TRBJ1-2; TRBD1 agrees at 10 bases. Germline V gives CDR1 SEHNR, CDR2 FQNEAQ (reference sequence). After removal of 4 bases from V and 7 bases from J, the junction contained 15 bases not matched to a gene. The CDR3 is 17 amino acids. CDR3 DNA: TGTGCCAGCAGCTCTCGGGACAGGGGAAGTGTATTTGCTGGCTACACCTTC. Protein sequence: CASSSRDRGSVFAGYTF.